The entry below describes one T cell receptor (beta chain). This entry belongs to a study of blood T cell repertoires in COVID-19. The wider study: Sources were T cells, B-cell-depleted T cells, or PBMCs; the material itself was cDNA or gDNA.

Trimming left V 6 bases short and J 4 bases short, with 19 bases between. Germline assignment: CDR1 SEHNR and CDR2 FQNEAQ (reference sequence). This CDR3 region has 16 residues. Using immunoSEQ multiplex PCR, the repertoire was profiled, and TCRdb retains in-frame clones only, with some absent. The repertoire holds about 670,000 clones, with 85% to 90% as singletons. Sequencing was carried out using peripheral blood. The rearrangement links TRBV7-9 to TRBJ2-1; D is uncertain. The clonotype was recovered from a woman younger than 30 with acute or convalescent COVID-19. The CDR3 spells CASSPSSLLAYNEQFF. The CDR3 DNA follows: TGTGCCAGCAGTCCTAGTTCCCTTCTGGCATACAATGAGCAGTTCTTC.